These 17 T cell receptor beta chains share one sample of origin, sequenced in a study of beta chain features in type 1 diabetes. Every bit of the isolated RNA underwent reverse transcription, so sequencing read expressed TCRB transcripts. Generated by immunoSEQ multiplex PCR, the TCRdb table keeps only in-frame clones and is missing some. The table lists 860,000 or so clones, roughly a sixth of them singletons, with 0.023% in the top ten. Sequenced material: naive CD4+ T cells from blood. These TCRs come from a woman aged 18-30 years in good health.

The J gene is TRBJ2-2, the V gene TRBV2; 10 bases align to TRBD2. The CDR3 runs 14 residues. Germline V gives CDR1 SNHLY, CDR2 FYNNEI. Trimming cost V 6 bases and J 4 bases; bases outside gene matches: 2. The DNA for the CDR3 is TGTGCCAGCAGAAGGACTAGCGGCACCGGGGAGCTGTTTTTT. Translated: CASRRTSGTGELFF. The entire variable domain, with the rest obtained from reference TRBV2 and TRBJ2-2, is as follows: EPEVTQTPSHQVTQMGQEVILRCVPISNHLYFYWYRQILGQKVEFLVSFYNNEISEKSEIFDDQFSVERPDGSNFTLKIRSTKLEDSAMYFCASRRTSGTGELFFGEGSRLTVL.

This clone has only a few counts. The chain combines TRBV28 with TRBJ2-3, with D possibly matching TRBD1 (5 bases). The V end lost 8 bases, the J end lost 0 bases, and 12 bases lay between the germline ends. This CDR3 has 14 amino acids. Germline CDR1 MDHEN, CDR2 SYDVKM. Here the CDR3 DNA reads TGTGCCAGCTGGGCGAGACAGAGCACAGATACGCAGTATTTT. As protein: CASWARQSTDTQYF.

The gene calls are TRBV11-2 and TRBJ2-1; TRBD2 might be the D (5 bases). The germline CDR1 and CDR2 sequences are SGHAT and FQNNGV. V was clipped by 3 bases and J by 5 bases, with 11 bases between them. The CDR3 length is 14 residues. The CDR3 region is CASSLTPGNNEQFF. The CDR3 nucleotides read TGTGCCAGCAGCTTGACTCCCGGGAACAATGAGCAGTTCTTC. Full variable domain (remainder filled in from reference TRBV11-2 and TRBJ2-1): EAGVAQSPRYKIIEKRQSVAFWCNPISGHATLYWYQQILGQGPKLLIQFQNNGVVDDSQLPKDRFSAERLKGVDSTLKIQPAKLEDSAVYLCASSLTPGNNEQFFGPGTRLTVL.

A few counts support this clone. The chain combines TRBV10-3 with TRBJ2-1, with 9 bases that match TRBD2. With V trimmed by 5 bases and J by 0 bases, 5 bases remained unmatched. The CDR3 has 16 residues. Germline-derived CDR1 and CDR2 are ENHRY and SYGVKD. The chain's CDR3 is CAISPTSGDSYNEQFF. The CDR3 bases are TGTGCCATCAGTCCGACTAGCGGTGACTCCTACAATGAGCAGTTCTTC.

This clone has more than one count but fewer than ten. The gene calls are TRBV14 and TRBJ1-2, with D possibly TRBD1 on 5 matching bases. The CDR3 has 15 amino acids. The V gene lost 4 bases and the J gene lost 3 bases, with 15 bases spanning the gap. The germline gives CDR1 SGHDN, CDR2 FVKESK. This CDR3 reads CASSRQLGDYYGYTF. CDR3 coding DNA: TGTGCCAGCAGCCGACAACTCGGGGACTACTATGGCTACACCTTC.

There are a few counts of this clone. The chain uses TRBV7-8 and TRBJ2-2; no clear D. V lost 2 bases and J lost 8, with 18 bases in between. Germline V gene sequence: CDR1 SGHVS, CDR2 FQNEAQ. CDR3 size: 16 residues. The CDR3 sequence: CASSLLNALAPGELFF. The CDR3 region has the DNA TGTGCCAGCAGCTTACTCAACGCCCTGGCTCCAGGGGAGCTGTTTTTT.

This rearrangement joins TRBV5-1 to TRBJ2-3; 9 bases match TRBD2. Per the germline V gene, CDR1 is SGHRS and CDR2 is YFSETQ. Trimming at V came to 1 base and at J to 3 bases, leaving 9 bases not matched to a gene. CDR3 length: 17 amino acids. The CDR3, as DNA: TGCGCCAGCAGCTTGTCGGCTTTAACTAGCGGGACAGATACGCAGTATTTT. Translating gives CASSLSALTSGTDTQYF.

The rearrangement links TRBV7-2 to TRBJ2-5; D possibly corresponds to TRBD1 (5 bases). Trimming shortened V by 5 bases and J by 0 bases, and 16 bases separated the two germline ends. The germline gives CDR1 SGHTA, CDR2 FQGNSA. The CDR3 contains 16 residues. The CDR3 loop reads CASSTTVHRYQETQYF. The CDR3, as DNA: TGTGCCAGCAGCACAACAGTTCACAGGTACCAAGAGACCCAGTACTTC.

The chain carries TRBV28 and TRBJ2-2, with 9 nucleotides matching TRBD1. The germline V gene has CDR1 MDHEN and CDR2 SYDVKM. The CDR3 is made up of 16 amino acids. Trimming removed 5 bases from V and 7 bases from J; junction bases left unmatched: 11. This chain's CDR3 is CASSQWGQGYGGELFF. The CDR3 nucleotides are TGTGCCAGCAGTCAATGGGGACAGGGCTACGGCGGGGAGCTGTTTTTT.

This sequence joins TRBV7-9 and TRBJ1-2; 7 nucleotides align to TRBD1. The CDR3 sequence is 13 residues long. The germline V gene encodes CDR1 SEHNR and CDR2 FQNEAQ (reference sequence). The J segment lost 8 bases and the V segment lost 5 bases, leaving 8 bases of the junction unmatched. Here the CDR3 DNA reads TGTGCCAGCAGCAAACAGGGGATGGAGGGCTACACCTTC. Protein sequence: CASSKQGMEGYTF.

The chain carries TRBV5-4 and TRBJ2-7; TRBD2 might be the D (6 bases). Germline V CDR1 and CDR2: SGHNT, YYREEE (reference sequence). The CDR3 consists of 15 residues. Trimming pared 4 bases from V and 1 base from J, leaving 15 bases between. The CDR3 loop is CASSPSTGESYEQYF. The CDR3 DNA is TGTGCCAGCAGCCCCAGTACGGGGGAATCCTACGAGCAGTACTTC.

This clone appeared a few times. The rearrangement links TRBV6-6 to TRBJ1-1; D gene uncertain. Germline V gene lookup returns CDR1 MNHNY and CDR2 SVGAGI (reference sequence). V was shortened by 5 bases and J by 7 bases, with 8 bases between the two germline ends. The CDR3 covers 11 residues. The chain's CDR3 is CASSNGFEAFF. CDR3 in DNA: TGTGCCAGCAGTAATGGATTTGAAGCTTTCTTT.

This clone was counted only a few times. The J gene is TRBJ2-3, the V gene TRBV28; D may be TRBD2 (5 bases). V gave up 5 bases and J gave up 7 bases, with 13 bases separating them. The germline V gene has CDR1 MDHEN and CDR2 SYDVKM. The CDR3 has 13 residues. The CDR3 coding sequence is TGTGCCAGCAGTCCTGCCGGGGAAAATACGCAGTATTTT. It codes for CASSPAGENTQYF.

This clone was detected a few times. The V gene is TRBV18, the J gene TRBJ1-1, with no clear D. V was clipped by 6 bases and J by 5 bases, with 13 bases between them. The CDR3 totals 13 residues. The germline CDR1 and CDR2 sequences are KGHSH and LQKENI. The CDR3 DNA reads TGTGCCAGCTCGCGCGGGTATGAGACTGAAGCTTTCTTT. It encodes CASSRGYETEAFF.

V gene TRBV19 combines with J gene TRBJ1-5; the D gene is possibly TRBD1 (6 bases). CDR3 length: 14 residues. V gave up 3 bases and J gave up 4 bases, with 10 bases separating them. Germline V gives CDR1 LNHDA, CDR2 SQIVND (reference sequence). The CDR3 region is CASSIGGWNQPQHF. The CDR3 DNA is TGTGCCAGTAGTATTGGGGGCTGGAATCAGCCCCAGCATTTT.

This rearrangement joins TRBV11-3 to TRBJ2-1; no clear D gene. The CDR3 length is 18 residues. V lost 3 bases and J 6 bases, leaving 24 bases between the germline ends. Germline V CDR1 and CDR2: SGHNT, YENEEA. The CDR3 DNA is TGTGCCAGCAGCTTGTACGGTCCAACGGAACGGCTCAGCAATGAGCAGTTCTTC. Translating it yields CASSLYGPTERLSNEQFF.

The V call is TRBV11-2, the J call TRBJ1-1; 7 bases are shared with TRBD1. Germline loops: CDR1 SGHAT, CDR2 FQNNGV. Trimming at V came to 8 bases and at J to 1 base, leaving 19 bases not matched to a gene. This CDR3 is built from 18 residues. In nucleotides, the CDR3 is TGTGCCAGCGCAAAGATAACCCTAGGACAGGTTCGGAACACTGAAGCTTTCTTT. Translation: CASAKITLGQVRNTEAFF. The full variable domain, its missing parts supplied by reference TRBV11-2 and TRBJ1-1, is EAGVAQSPRYKIIEKRQSVAFWCNPISGHATLYWYQQILGQGPKLLIQFQNNGVVDDSQLPKDRFSAERLKGVDSTLKIQPAKLEDSAVYLCASAKITLGQVRNTEAFFGQGTRLTVV.